A single sample is the source of the 30 T cell receptor beta chains below, sequenced in a study of Graves' ophthalmopathy and Graves' hyperthyroidism. RNA served as the template for amplifying TCR beta CDR3 regions. HTBI-primed RT-PCR formed the first round, and a multiplex PCR formed the second. MiXCR, run by TCRdb on the multiplex PCR reads, gives a single entry per CDR3 protein. The data hold about 740,000 distinct CDR3 sequences, with 35% to 50% observed a single time. The material sequenced was peripheral blood. Source of these receptors: an adult man with Graves' ophthalmopathy.

As to this clonotype: A junction end diverges from the germline sequence, so it may reflect a read error. V and J are TRBV7-9 and TRBJ1-1; weak D call: TRBD1 (6 bases). Germline assignment: CDR1 SEHNR and CDR2 FQNEAQ (reference sequence). There are 16 residues in the CDR3. This CDR3 is CASSQDRGQMNTEAFF. CDR3 sequence (DNA): TGCGCCAGCAGCCAAGATCGGGGGCAGATGAACACTGAAGCTTTCTTT.

This clonotype was seen more than once but under ten times. The chain is built from TRBV20-1 and TRBJ2-7; no clear D. Germline CDR1 and CDR2: DFQATT and SNEGSKA (reference sequence). There are 14 residues in the CDR3. V gave up 4 bases and J gave up 0 bases, with 13 bases separating them. The CDR3 region is CSATDDASSYEQYF. CDR3 sequence (DNA): TGCAGTGCTACAGATGACGCTAGCTCCTACGAGCAGTACTTC.

This clonotype came up a few times. The chain recombines TRBV7-2 with TRBJ2-2; 8 nucleotides match TRBD2. V shed 6 bases, J shed 4 bases, and the junction held 4 bases outside the gene matches. Germline lookup yields CDR1 SGHTA and CDR2 FQGNSA. This CDR3 is built from 14 residues. CDR3 sequence reads: CASSPGGTTGELFF. The CDR3 bases are TGTGCCAGCAGTCCGGGAGGGACCACCGGGGAGCTGTTTTTT.

Comment on this clonotype: The CDR3 does not end in the conserved phenylalanine or tryptophan, so this is likely a read error. J is TRBJ2-5 and V is TRBV7-4; perhaps TRBD1 as D (6 bases). The CDR3 has 12 residues. Germline loops: CDR1 SGHVT, CDR2 SQSDAQ. Deletions cut 8 bases from V and 2 bases from J, with 9 bases between. CDR3 region: CASGQRQETQYL. The CDR3 bases are TGTGCCAGCGGACAGAGGCAAGAGACCCAGTACCTC.

The V and J genes are TRBV2 and TRBJ1-1; D is possibly TRBD1 (5 bases). V was cut by 4 bases and J by 3 bases, with 15 bases left in between. The CDR3 has 15 amino acids. Looked up from germline, CDR1 is SNHLY and CDR2 is FYNNEI. In nucleotides, the CDR3 is TGTGCCAGCAGTGTAACCGGGGGGTTGGACACTGAAGCTTTCTTT. It codes for CASSVTGGLDTEAFF.

This chain connects TRBV7-3 to TRBJ2-6, with D possibly called TRBD1 or TRBD2 (5 bases each). Germline assignment: CDR1 SGHTA and CDR2 FQGTGA. The V and J ends lost 5 bases and 0 bases respectively, with 17 bases between them. The CDR3 runs to 18 residues. CDR3 amino acids: CASSPPPGRTSGANVLTF. In DNA form, the CDR3 reads TGTGCCAGCAGCCCCCCCCCGGGACGAACCTCTGGGGCCAACGTCCTGACTTTC.

This chain connects TRBV7-9 to TRBJ1-5; D ambiguous. The CDR3 covers 14 residues. V was pared by 3 bases and J by 1 base, with 7 bases between. Germline CDR1 SEHNR, CDR2 FQNEAQ (reference sequence). CDR3 DNA: TGTGCCAGCAGCTTCGCCGGGAGCAATCAGCCCCAGCATTTT. Protein: CASSFAGSNQPQHF. Based on the CDR3 plus reference TRBV7-9 and TRBJ1-5, the full variable domain is DTGVSQNPRHKITKRGQNVTFRCDPISEHNRLYWYRQTLGQGPEFLTYFQNEAQLEKSRLLSDRFSAERPKGSFSTLEIQRTEQGDSAMYLCASSFAGSNQPQHFGDGTRLSIL.

This chain connects TRBV19 to TRBJ2-7; the D call may be TRBD1 or TRBD2 (6 bases each). V was cut by 7 bases and J by 2 bases, with 15 bases left in between. The germline V gene encodes CDR1 LNHDA and CDR2 SQIVND (reference sequence). The CDR3 covers 14 residues. The CDR3 reads CASNGGRGTYEQYF. Written as DNA, the CDR3 is TGTGCCAGTAACGGGGGCCGCGGGACCTACGAGCAGTACTTC.

This clonotype was counted at least ten times. The rearrangement joins TRBV25-1 to TRBJ1-1; D unclear. This CDR3 comprises 16 residues. Germline assignment: CDR1 MGHDK and CDR2 SYGVNS. Trimming removed 6 bases from V and 5 bases from J, with 22 bases in between. The CDR3 loop is CASREFGTPKRTEAFF. In nucleotides, the CDR3 is TGTGCCAGCAGGGAGTTTGGAACCCCCAAGAGGACTGAAGCTTTCTTT.

This clonotype showed up just a few times. J is TRBJ2-7 and V is TRBV20-1; 10 bases fit TRBD1. The CDR3 extends over 14 amino acids. CDR1 is DFQATT and CDR2 is SNEGSKA in the germline V gene (reference sequence). V dropped 2 bases and J dropped 4; count of bases not matched to a gene: 5. CDR3 coding DNA: TGCAGTGCTAGAACCCGGGACAGGGGTTACGAGCAGTACTTC. Translation gives CSARTRDRGYEQYF.

As concerns this clonotype: A read error may be the cause here, since a much bigger clone is one base away. The chain has TRBV7-9 and TRBJ1-1; TRBD1 might be the D (6 bases). The CDR3 runs 14 residues. CDR1 is SEHNR, CDR2 FQNEAQ, per germline (reference sequence). The V end was cut by 4 bases, the J end by 2 bases, with 11 bases between. CDR3 region: CASSWTASNTEAFF. The CDR3 DNA sequence: TGTGCCAGCAGCTGGACAGCAAGTAACACTGAAGCTTTCTTT.

The chain combines TRBV10-3 with TRBJ2-7, with a weak D call TRBD1 (6 bases). The ends were cut back, 10 bases at V and 7 bases at J, with 20 bases in the middle. This CDR3 is built from 13 residues. Germline V gene data show CDR1 as ENHRY and CDR2 as SYGVKD. CDR3 bases: TGTGCCAGCTCCCGGACAGCGCCTCGAGAGCAGTACTTC. It encodes CASSRTAPREQYF.

Regarding this clonotype: Here the CDR3 omits its conserved ending phenylalanine or tryptophan, so a read error is the likely source. The DNA is omitted, as the CDR3 cannot be located on it reliably, and the CDR3 follows TCRdb's listing. The chain recombines TRBV7-9 with TRBJ1-5. The CDR3 has 15 amino acids, counting both end residues. Looked up from germline, CDR1 is SEHNR and CDR2 is FQNEAQ (reference sequence). CDR3 loop: CASSFSVNSNQPQHL.

The chain couples TRBV2 to TRBJ2-7; 7 nucleotides line up with TRBD1. Germline assignment: CDR1 SNHLY and CDR2 FYNNEI. This CDR3 is built from 11 residues. V gave up 11 bases and J gave up 10 bases; unmatched junction bases: 11. The CDR3 region has the DNA TGTGCCGGGAGTTCACAGGGGCGCCAGTACTTC. Encoded protein: CAGSSQGRQYF.

This clonotype occurred a few times. The chain has TRBV4-1 and TRBJ2-7; 13 nucleotides agree with TRBD2. V shed 3 bases and J 2 bases; nucleotides not matched to a gene: 4. Germline V gene lookup returns CDR1 MGHRA and CDR2 YSYEKL. This CDR3 has 16 residues. CDR3 region: CASSQGTSGVTYEQYF. The CDR3 region has the DNA TGCGCCAGCAGCCAGGGGACTAGCGGGGTTACCTACGAGCAGTACTTC.

The chain carries TRBV25-1 and TRBJ2-2; a possible D gene is TRBD2 (5 bases). V was trimmed by 2 bases and J by 2 bases, leaving 9 bases between them. CDR1 is MGHDK, CDR2 SYGVNS, per germline. The CDR3 sequence is 15 residues long. As DNA, the CDR3 is TGTGCCAGCAGTGAAGCGGGCGACAACACCGGGGAGCTGTTTTTT. Residues: CASSEAGDNTGELFF.

V gene TRBV24-1 combines with J gene TRBJ2-7; 9 positions agree with TRBD2. Unmatched junction bases numbered 7, after V lost 11 bases and J lost 3 bases. Germline V gives CDR1 KGHDR, CDR2 SFDVKD. This CDR3 spans 13 amino acids. The CDR3 region has the DNA TGTGCCAGCAAGACTAGCGGACACTACGAGCAGTACTTC. This translates into CASKTSGHYEQYF.

At least ten counts were recorded for this clonotype. This chain joins TRBV10-3 and TRBJ2-7; D is unclear. With 0 bases removed from V and 6 bases from J, the gap between germline ends came to 3 bases. The CDR3 spans 11 residues. The germline gives CDR1 ENHRY, CDR2 SYGVKD. This chain's CDR3 is CAISESFEQYF. The CDR3 DNA reads as TGTGCCATCAGTGAGTCGTTCGAGCAGTACTTC.

Remarks on this clonotype: Because the CDR3 is missing its conserved closing phenylalanine or tryptophan, this is likely a read error. This chain joins TRBV2 and TRBJ1-5, with a possible D match to TRBD1 (6 bases). CDR1 and CDR2 from the germline V gene are SNHLY and FYNNEI. V was shortened by 11 bases and J by 4 bases, with 15 bases between the two germline ends. CDR3 length: 13 amino acids. Here the CDR3 DNA reads TGTGCCGGCACCGACGGACAGAATCAGCCCCAGCATCTT. Encoded protein: CAGTDGQNQPQHL.

The table lists this clonotype with many counts. V usage is TRBV19 and J usage is TRBJ1-2; D uncertain. V was clipped by 1 base and J by 8 bases, with 17 bases between them. This CDR3 comprises 15 residues. Germline V gene sequence: CDR1 LNHDA, CDR2 SQIVND (reference sequence). In DNA form, the CDR3 reads TGTGCCAGTAGTATAGGGAGACACCGCCGCTGGGGCTACACCTTC. Amino acid sequence: CASSIGRHRRWGYTF. Full variable domain (rest looked up from reference TRBV19 and TRBJ1-2): DGGITQSPKYLFRKEGQNVTLSCEQNLNHDAMYWYRQDPGQGLRLIYYSQIVNDFQKGDIAEGYSVSREKKESFPLTVTSAQKNPTAFYLCASSIGRHRRWGYTFGSGTRLTVV.

The chain has TRBV13 and TRBJ2-7; D gene uncertain. CDR3 length: 13 amino acids. Trimming shortened V by 7 bases and J by 7 bases, and 17 bases separated the two germline ends. Germline assignment: CDR1 PRHDT and CDR2 FYEKMQ (reference sequence). CDR3 region: CASTPSSRLEQYF. In nucleotides, the CDR3 is TGTGCCAGCACCCCGTCGAGCAGGTTGGAGCAGTACTTC.

Many counts were recorded for this clonotype. This chain links TRBV29-1 with TRBJ2-7; 7 positions match TRBD1. Germline V CDR1 and CDR2: SQVTM, ANQGSEA. CDR3 length: 11 residues. V lost 7 bases, J lost 3 bases, and 3 bases stayed unmatched. This CDR3 is CSANRGYEQYF. The CDR3 DNA reads TGCAGCGCCAACAGGGGCTACGAGCAGTACTTC.

At least ten counts were recorded for this clonotype. J is TRBJ1-1 and V is TRBV15; D unclear. Deletions cut 1 base from V and 1 base from J, with 7 bases between. The germline gives CDR1 LNHNV, CDR2 YYDKDF (reference sequence). The CDR3 consists of 14 residues. CDR3 amino acids: CATSRVAQNTEAFF. CDR3 bases: TGTGCCACCAGCAGAGTAGCACAGAACACTGAAGCTTTCTTT.

As for this clonotype: Mismatch with germline at one junction end may stem from a read error. The chain links TRBV2 to TRBJ2-7; no clear D gene. The CDR3 covers 12 residues. Germline CDR1 SNHLY, CDR2 FYNNEI. This CDR3 is CASSSPSYEQHF. Here the CDR3 DNA reads TGTGCCAGCAGTTCCCCCTCCTACGAGCAGCACTTC.

This chain joins TRBV25-1 and TRBJ1-1, with D tentatively TRBD1 (6 bases). Per the germline V gene, CDR1 is MGHDK and CDR2 is SYGVNS. Trimming took 5 bases from V and 1 from J, leaving 11 bases between them. The length of the CDR3 is 14 residues. CDR3 nucleotides: TGTGCCAGCAGTAGGTTACAGGGGAACACTGAAGCTTTCTTT. This encodes CASSRLQGNTEAFF.

This clonotype was counted at least ten times. V usage is TRBV10-2 and J usage is TRBJ1-1; 8 nucleotides align to TRBD1. V lost 6 bases to trimming and J lost 7 bases; unmatched junction nucleotides: 7. The CDR3 contains 13 residues. Germline loops: CDR1 WSHSY, CDR2 SAAADI. CDR3 amino acids: CASSPQGAVEAFF. CDR3 DNA sequence: TGCGCCAGCAGCCCTCAGGGGGCGGTTGAAGCTTTCTTT.

The chain carries TRBV5-1 and TRBJ2-7; 8 nucleotides align to TRBD2. With 1 base clipped from V and 4 bases from J, the junction kept 7 bases outside the gene matches. Germline values: CDR1 SGHRS, CDR2 YFSETQ. CDR3 length equals 15 residues. The CDR3 protein is CASSLYLAGPYEQYF. CDR3 nucleotide sequence: TGCGCCAGCAGCTTGTATTTAGCGGGACCATACGAGCAGTACTTC.

To note about this clonotype: A much larger clone differs from this one at a single base, so this may be a read error. Lacking the conserved final phenylalanine or tryptophan, this CDR3 likely reflects a read error. This chain connects TRBV15 to TRBJ2-7; D unresolved. CDR1 is LNHNV and CDR2 is YYDKDF in the germline V gene (reference sequence). The CDR3 has 12 amino acids. V was trimmed by 3 bases and J by 6 bases, leaving 9 bases between them. The CDR3 spells CATSSGRPEQYS. In nucleotides, the CDR3 is TGTGCCACCAGCAGCGGACGACCCGAGCAGTACTCC.

Turning to this clonotype: A single base separates this from a much larger clone, so it may be a read error. V is TRBV9 and J is TRBJ1-2, with 9 nucleotides matching TRBD1. Germline V gene sequence: CDR1 SGDLS, CDR2 YYNGEE. The CDR3 runs to 14 residues. The CDR3 sequence is CANSLGTGPYGYTF. CDR3 sequence (DNA): TGTGCCAACAGCCTCGGGACAGGGCCTTATGGCTACACCTTC.

In this sample, this clonotype turned up many times. The chain uses TRBV2 and TRBJ1-5, with D hard to call. V was trimmed by 5 bases and J by 2 bases, leaving 10 bases between them. Per the germline V gene, CDR1 is SNHLY and CDR2 is FYNNEI. This CDR3 has 14 residues. The CDR3: CASSTLKGNQPQHF. The DNA for the CDR3 is TGTGCCAGCAGTACTTTAAAGGGCAATCAGCCCCAGCATTTT.